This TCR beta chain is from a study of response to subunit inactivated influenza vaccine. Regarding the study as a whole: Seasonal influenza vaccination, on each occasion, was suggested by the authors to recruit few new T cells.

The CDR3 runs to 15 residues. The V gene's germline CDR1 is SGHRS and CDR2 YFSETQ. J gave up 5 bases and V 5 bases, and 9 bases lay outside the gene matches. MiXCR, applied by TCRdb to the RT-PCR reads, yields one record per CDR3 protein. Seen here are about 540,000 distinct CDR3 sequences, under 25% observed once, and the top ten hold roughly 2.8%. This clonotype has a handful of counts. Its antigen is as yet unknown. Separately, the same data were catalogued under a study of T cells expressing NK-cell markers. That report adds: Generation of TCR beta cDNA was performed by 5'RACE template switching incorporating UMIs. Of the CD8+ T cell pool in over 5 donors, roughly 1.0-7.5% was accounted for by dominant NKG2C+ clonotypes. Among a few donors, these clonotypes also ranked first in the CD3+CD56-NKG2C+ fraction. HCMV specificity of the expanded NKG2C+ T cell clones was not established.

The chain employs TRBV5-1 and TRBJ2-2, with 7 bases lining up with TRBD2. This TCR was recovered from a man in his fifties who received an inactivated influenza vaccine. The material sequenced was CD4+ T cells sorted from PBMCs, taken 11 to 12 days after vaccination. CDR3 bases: TGCGCCAGCAGTTGGGAGGGAGGAAGAACCGGGGAGCTGTTTTTT. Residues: CASSWEGGRTGELFF.